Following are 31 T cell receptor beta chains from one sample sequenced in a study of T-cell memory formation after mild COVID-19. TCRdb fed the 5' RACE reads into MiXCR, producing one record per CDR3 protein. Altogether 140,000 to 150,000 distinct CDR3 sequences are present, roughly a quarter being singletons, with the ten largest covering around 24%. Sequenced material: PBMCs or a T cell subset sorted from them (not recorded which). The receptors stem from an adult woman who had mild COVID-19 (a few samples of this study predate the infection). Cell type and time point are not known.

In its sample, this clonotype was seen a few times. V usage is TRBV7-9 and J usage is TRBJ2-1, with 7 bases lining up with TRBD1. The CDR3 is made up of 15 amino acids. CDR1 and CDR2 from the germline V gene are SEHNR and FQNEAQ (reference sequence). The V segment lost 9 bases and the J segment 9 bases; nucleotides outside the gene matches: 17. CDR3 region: CASRQGLGERPEQFF. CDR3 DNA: TGTGCCAGTAGACAGGGATTAGGAGAAAGGCCTGAGCAGTTCTTC.

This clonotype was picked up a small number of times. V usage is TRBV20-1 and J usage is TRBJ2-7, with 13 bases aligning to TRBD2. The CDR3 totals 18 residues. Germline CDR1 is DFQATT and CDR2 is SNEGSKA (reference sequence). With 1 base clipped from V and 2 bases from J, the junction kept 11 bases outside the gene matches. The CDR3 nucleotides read TGCAGTGCTAGAGCGGGACTAGCGGGAACGCCGGGGCCCTACGAGCAGTACTTC. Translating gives CSARAGLAGTPGPYEQYF.

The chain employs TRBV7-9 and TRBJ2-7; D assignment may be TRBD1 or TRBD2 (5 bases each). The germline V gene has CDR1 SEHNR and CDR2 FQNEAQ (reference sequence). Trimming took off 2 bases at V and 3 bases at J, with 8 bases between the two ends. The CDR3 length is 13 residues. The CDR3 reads CASSLIGGYEQYF. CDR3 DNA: TGTGCCAGCAGCTTAATTGGGGGCTACGAGCAGTACTTC.

The CDR3 sequence is CASSYGLAGRKTQYF. The CDR3 DNA reads as TGTGCCAGCAGTTACGGTCTAGCGGGGAGGAAGACCCAGTACTTC. The chain couples TRBV6-5 to TRBJ2-5, with TRBD2 identical over 9 bases. Germline trimming cut 2 bases from V and 6 bases from J; bases unmatched to any gene: 7. CDR3 length equals 15 residues. Germline V gene lookup returns CDR1 MNHEY and CDR2 SVGAGI.

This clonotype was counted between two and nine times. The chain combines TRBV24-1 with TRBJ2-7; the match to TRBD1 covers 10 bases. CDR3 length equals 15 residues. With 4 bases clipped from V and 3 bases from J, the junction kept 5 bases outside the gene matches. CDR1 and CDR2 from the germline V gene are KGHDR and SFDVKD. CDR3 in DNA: TGTGCCACCAGTGACCCCGGGACAGGGGACTACGAGCAGTACTTC. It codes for CATSDPGTGDYEQYF.

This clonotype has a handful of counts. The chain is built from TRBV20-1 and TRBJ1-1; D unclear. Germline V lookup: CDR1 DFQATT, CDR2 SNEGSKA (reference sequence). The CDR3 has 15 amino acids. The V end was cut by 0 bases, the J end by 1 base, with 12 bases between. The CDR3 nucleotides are TGCAGTGCTAGAGATCTAGGCAGGACGAACACTGAAGCTTTCTTT. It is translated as CSARDLGRTNTEAFF.

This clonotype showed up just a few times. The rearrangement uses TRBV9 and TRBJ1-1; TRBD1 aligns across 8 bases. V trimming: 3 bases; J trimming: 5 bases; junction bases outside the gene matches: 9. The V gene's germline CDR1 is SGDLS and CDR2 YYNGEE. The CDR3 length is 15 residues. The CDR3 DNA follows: TGTGCCAGCAGCGCCGCAGGGGGCTCGTGGACTGAAGCTTTCTTT. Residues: CASSAAGGSWTEAFF. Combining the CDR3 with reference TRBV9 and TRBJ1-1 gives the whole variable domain DSGVTQTPKHLITATGQRVTLRCSPRSGDLSVYWYQQSLDQGLQFLIQYYNGEERAKGNILERFSAQQFPDLHSELNLSSLELGDSALYFCASSAAGGSWTEAFFGQGTRLTVV.

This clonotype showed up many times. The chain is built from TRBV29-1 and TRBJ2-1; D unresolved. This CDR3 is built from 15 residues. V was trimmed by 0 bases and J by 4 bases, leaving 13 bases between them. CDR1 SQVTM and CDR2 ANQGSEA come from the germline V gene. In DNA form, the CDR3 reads TGCAGCGTTGAAGAGGCGTCCCCACCGTACAATGAGCAGTTCTTC. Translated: CSVEEASPPYNEQFF.

The CDR3 here is CASSRGSEELFF. The CDR3 nucleotides read TGTGCCAGCAGCCGGGGATCTGAGGAGCTGTTTTTT. The V call is TRBV9, the J call TRBJ2-2; D is perhaps TRBD2 (5 bases). The CDR3 spans 12 residues. CDR1 is SGDLS and CDR2 is YYNGEE in the germline V gene. Deletions cut 4 bases from V and 10 bases from J, with 11 bases between.

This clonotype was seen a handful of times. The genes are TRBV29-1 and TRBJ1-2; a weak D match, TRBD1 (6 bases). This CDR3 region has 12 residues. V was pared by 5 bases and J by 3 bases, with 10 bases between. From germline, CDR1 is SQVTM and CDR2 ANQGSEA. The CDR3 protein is CSVLPGDYGYTF. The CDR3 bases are TGCAGCGTTCTACCAGGGGACTATGGCTACACCTTC.

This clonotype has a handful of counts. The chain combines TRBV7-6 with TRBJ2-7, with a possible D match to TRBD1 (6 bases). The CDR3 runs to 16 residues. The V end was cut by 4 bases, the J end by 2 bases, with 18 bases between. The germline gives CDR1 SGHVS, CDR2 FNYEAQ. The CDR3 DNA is TGTGCCAGCAGCTCAGCAGGGGCCCTAACTCCCTACGAGCAGTACTTC. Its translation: CASSSAGALTPYEQYF. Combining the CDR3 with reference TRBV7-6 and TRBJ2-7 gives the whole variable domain GAGVSQSPRYKVTKRGQDVALRCDPISGHVSLYWYRQALGQGPEFLTYFNYEAQQDKSGLPNDRFSAERPEGSISTLTIQRTEQRDSAMYRCASSSAGALTPYEQYFGPGTRLTVT.

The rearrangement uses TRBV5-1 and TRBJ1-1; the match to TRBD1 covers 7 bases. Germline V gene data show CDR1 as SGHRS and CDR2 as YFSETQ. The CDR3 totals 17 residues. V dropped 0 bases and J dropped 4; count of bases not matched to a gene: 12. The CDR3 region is CASSLEPQGQRGTEAFF. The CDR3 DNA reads TGCGCCAGCAGCTTGGAACCCCAGGGACAGCGAGGCACTGAAGCTTTCTTT.

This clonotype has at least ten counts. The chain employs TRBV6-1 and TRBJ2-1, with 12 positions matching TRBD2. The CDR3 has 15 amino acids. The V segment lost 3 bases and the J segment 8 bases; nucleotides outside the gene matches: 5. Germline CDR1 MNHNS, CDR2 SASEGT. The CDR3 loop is CASSETSGSSDEQFF. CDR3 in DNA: TGTGCCAGCAGTGAGACTAGCGGGAGCTCCGATGAGCAGTTCTTC.

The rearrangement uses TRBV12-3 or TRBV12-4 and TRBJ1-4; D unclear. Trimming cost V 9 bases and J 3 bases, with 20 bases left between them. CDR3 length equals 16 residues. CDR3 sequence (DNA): TGTGCCAGTGGTACCACGGGCGAGCCCGCTAATGAAAAACTGTTTTTT. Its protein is CASGTTGEPANEKLFF.

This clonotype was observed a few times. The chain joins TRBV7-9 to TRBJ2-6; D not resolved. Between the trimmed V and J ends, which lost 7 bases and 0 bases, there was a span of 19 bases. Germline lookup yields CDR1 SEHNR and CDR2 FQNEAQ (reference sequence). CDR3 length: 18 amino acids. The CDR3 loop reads CASTYHPALSSGANVLTF. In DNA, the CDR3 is TGTGCCAGCACCTACCATCCAGCCCTAAGCTCTGGGGCCAACGTCCTGACTTTC.

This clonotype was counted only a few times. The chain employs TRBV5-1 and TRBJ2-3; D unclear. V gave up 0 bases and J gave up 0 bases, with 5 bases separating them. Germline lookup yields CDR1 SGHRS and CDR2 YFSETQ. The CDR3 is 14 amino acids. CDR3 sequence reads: CASSLETSTDTQYF. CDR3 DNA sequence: TGCGCCAGCAGCTTGGAGACGAGCACAGATACGCAGTATTTT. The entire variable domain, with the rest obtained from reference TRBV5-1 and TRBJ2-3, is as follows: KAGVTQTPRYLIKTRGQQVTLSCSPISGHRSVSWYQQTPGQGLQFLFEYFSETQRNKGNFPGRFSGRQFSNSRSEMNVSTLELGDSALYLCASSLETSTDTQYFGPGTRLTVL.

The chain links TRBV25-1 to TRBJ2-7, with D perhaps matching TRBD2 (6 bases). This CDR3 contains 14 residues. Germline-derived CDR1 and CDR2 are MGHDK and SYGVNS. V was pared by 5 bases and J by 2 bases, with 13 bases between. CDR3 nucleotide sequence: TGTGCCAGCAGTCCCGGGGACTCCACCTACGAGCAGTACTTC. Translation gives CASSPGDSTYEQYF.

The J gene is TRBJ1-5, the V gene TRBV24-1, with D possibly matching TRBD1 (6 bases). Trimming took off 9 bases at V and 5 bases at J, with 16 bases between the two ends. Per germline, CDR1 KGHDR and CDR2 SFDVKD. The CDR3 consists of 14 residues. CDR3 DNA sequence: TGTGCCACCGCTCCAACAGGGTTCGATCAGCCCCAGCATTTT. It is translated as CATAPTGFDQPQHF.

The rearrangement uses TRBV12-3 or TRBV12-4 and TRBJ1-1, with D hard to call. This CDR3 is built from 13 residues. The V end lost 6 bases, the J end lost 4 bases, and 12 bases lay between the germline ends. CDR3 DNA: TGTGCCAGCAGGACGGGTCGCGGCACTGAAGCTTTCTTT. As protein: CASRTGRGTEAFF.

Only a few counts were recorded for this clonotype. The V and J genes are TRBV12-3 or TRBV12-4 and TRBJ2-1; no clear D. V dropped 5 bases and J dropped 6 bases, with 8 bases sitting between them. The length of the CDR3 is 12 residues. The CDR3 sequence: CASSTLGNEQFF. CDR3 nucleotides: TGTGCCAGCAGTACCCTGGGCAATGAGCAGTTCTTC.

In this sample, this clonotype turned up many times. The CDR3 loop reads CASSQEVGRTDTQYF. The CDR3 region has the DNA TGCGCCAGCAGCCAAGAGGTGGGGAGGACAGATACGCAGTATTTT. V gene TRBV4-1 combines with J gene TRBJ2-3; tentatively, D is TRBD2 (6 bases). The V end was cut by 0 bases, the J end by 3 bases, with 10 bases between. Germline loops: CDR1 MGHRA, CDR2 YSYEKL. CDR3 length equals 15 residues.

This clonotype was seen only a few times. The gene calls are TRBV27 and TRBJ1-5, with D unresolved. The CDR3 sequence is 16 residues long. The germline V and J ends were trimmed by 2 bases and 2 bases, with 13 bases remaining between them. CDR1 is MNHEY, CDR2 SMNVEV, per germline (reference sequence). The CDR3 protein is CASSLGGVPRNQPQHF. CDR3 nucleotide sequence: TGTGCCAGCAGTTTAGGCGGGGTCCCCCGCAATCAGCCCCAGCATTTT.

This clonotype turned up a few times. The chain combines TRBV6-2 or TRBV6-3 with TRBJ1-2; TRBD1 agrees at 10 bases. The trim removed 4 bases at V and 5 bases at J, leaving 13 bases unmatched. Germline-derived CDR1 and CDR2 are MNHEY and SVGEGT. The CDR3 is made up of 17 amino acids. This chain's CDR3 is CASSLWTGGSFGYGYTF. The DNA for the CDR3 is TGTGCCAGCAGTTTGTGGACAGGGGGAAGCTTCGGTTATGGCTACACCTTC.

The CDR3 is CATSAKGNTEAFF. CDR3 coding DNA: TGTGCCACCAGTGCGAAAGGGAACACTGAAGCTTTCTTT. The chain combines TRBV24-1 with TRBJ1-1; no clear D gene. V gave up 5 bases and J gave up 1 base, with 7 bases separating them. The CDR3 extends over 13 amino acids. Germline CDR1 is KGHDR and CDR2 is SFDVKD.

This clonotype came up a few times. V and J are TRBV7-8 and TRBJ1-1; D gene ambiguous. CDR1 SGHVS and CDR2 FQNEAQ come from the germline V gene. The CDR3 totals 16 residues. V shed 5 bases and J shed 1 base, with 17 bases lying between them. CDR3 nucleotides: TGTGCCAGCAGCCTGGGCTTGGCAGGAAGGAACACTGAAGCTTTCTTT. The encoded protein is CASSLGLAGRNTEAFF.

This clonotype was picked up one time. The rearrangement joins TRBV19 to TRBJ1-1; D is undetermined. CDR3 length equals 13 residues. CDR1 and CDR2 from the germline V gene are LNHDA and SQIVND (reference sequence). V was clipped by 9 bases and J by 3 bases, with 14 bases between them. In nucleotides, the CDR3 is TGTGCCAGCCTCCGGGGAACCTACACTGAAGCTTTCTTT. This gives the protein CASLRGTYTEAFF.

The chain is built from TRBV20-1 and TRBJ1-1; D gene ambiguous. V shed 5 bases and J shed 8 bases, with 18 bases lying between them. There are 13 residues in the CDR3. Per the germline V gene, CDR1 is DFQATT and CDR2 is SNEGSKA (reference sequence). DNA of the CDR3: TGCAGTGCTGGAGCCCCTTACGTGCGAGAAGCTTTCTTT. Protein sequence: CSAGAPYVREAFF.

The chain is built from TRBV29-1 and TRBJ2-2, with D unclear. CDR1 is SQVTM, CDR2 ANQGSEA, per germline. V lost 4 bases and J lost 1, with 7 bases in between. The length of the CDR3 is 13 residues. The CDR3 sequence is CSVVTVNTGELFF. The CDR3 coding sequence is TGCAGCGTTGTAACAGTGAACACCGGGGAGCTGTTTTTT.

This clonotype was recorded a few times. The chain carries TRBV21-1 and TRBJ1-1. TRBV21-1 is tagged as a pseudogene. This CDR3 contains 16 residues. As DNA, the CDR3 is TGTGCCAGCAGCGCTCACATCAGGGTCACGAACACTGAAGCTTTCTTT. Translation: CASSAHIRVTNTEAFF.

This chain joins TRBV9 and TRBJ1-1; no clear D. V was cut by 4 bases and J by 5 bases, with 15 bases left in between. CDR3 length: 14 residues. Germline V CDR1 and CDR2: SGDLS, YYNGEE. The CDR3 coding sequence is TGTGCCAGCAGCACCACCGGCGGGGTTACTGAAGCTTTCTTT. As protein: CASSTTGGVTEAFF.

CDR3 sequence: CASRTPGDSPGREQYF. For the CDR3, the DNA is TGTGCCAGCAGAACCCCTGGGGACAGCCCGGGCCGGGAGCAGTACTTC. This chain joins TRBV2 and TRBJ2-7; 7 bases line up with TRBD1. V lost 6 bases and J lost 7; bases outside the gene matches: 18. The germline V gene encodes CDR1 SNHLY and CDR2 FYNNEI. The CDR3 is 16 residues long.